The clone carrying this TCR beta chain was counted ten times or more. Molecular barcoding with unique molecular identifiers was used for the TCRbeta library. Each CDR3 protein is one row after TCRdb ran MiXCR on the PCR reads. The repertoire holds approximately 350,000 distinct CDR3 sequences, roughly 13% seen once, with around 4.5% in the top ten. Germline CDR1 is SGHTA and CDR2 is FQGNSA. CDR3 length: 14 amino acids. Trimming cost V 0 bases and J 6 bases, with 10 bases left between them. This sample is drawn from a study of T-cell reconstitution after alpha-beta-depleted transplantation in children.

This sequence originates from a human donor who donated a stem cell graft to a child with Fanconi anemia. The chain joins TRBV7-2 to TRBJ2-3, with unresolved D. The sequences come from PBMCs, collected from the stem cell graft. CDR3 in amino acids: CASSLASGLDTQYF. The CDR3, as DNA: TGTGCCAGCAGCTTAGCGAGTGGGCTTGATACGCAGTATTTT.